This T cell receptor (beta chain) was obtained from a study of blood T cell repertoires in COVID-19. Looking at the study overall: Sites in the United States, Italy and Spain provided acute and convalescent COVID-19 samples. Sources were T cells, B-cell-depleted T cells, or PBMCs; the material itself was cDNA or gDNA.

This CDR3 is built from 12 residues. V shed 3 bases and J 4 bases; nucleotides not matched to a gene: 0. CDR1 is SGHNT and CDR2 is YYREEE in the germline V gene (reference sequence). As handled by the study authors: It was from reference gene primer amplification that nucleated cell counts were estimated. TCRdb's table, derived via immunoSEQ multiplex PCR, lists solely in-frame clones and lacks some. V, J and clone size are those of that table, while D and trimming were read from the DNA. The sample shows over 85,000 clones, approximately 87% of them seen only once. The chain has TRBV5-4 and TRBJ2-5; 7 bases align to TRBD1. The clonotype was recovered from a human donor in a cohort sampled during active COVID-19. Sequenced: peripheral blood. The CDR3 spells CASSSGGETQYF. In DNA form, the CDR3 reads TGTGCCAGCAGCTCAGGGGGAGAGACCCAGTACTTC.